The 32 T cell receptor beta chains presented below share a single source sample, sequenced in a study of cytomegalovirus exposure and HLA in healthy donors. PCR was performed using 60 Vbeta and 13 Jbeta primers. The method was immunoSEQ multiplex PCR; TCRdb's version includes in-frame clones alone and lacks a portion of them. This table holds more than 90,000 clones, roughly 82% found once. The sample was PBMCs. These receptors all come from a human donor in good health.

The V and J genes are TRBV11-2 and TRBJ1-2; 10 bases fit TRBD1. The V gene end was trimmed by 3 bases and the J gene end by 2 bases; junction bases not matched to a gene: 3. The CDR3 runs 15 residues. From germline, CDR1 is SGHAT and CDR2 FQNNGV. Written as DNA, the CDR3 is TGTGCCAGCAGCTTGGGACAGGGGAACAACTATGGCTACACCTTC. This sequence encodes CASSLGQGNNYGYTF.

The chain is built from TRBV6-1 and TRBJ1-1, with TRBD1 identical over 8 bases. With V trimmed by 6 bases and J by 7 bases, 7 bases remained unmatched. The CDR3 covers 13 residues. Germline assignment: CDR1 MNHNS and CDR2 SASEGT. The CDR3 loop reads CASSPDRAREAFF. Here the CDR3 DNA reads TGTGCCAGCAGCCCGGACAGGGCACGTGAAGCTTTCTTT.

This chain connects TRBV10-3 to TRBJ2-1, with 8 bases fitting TRBD2. The germline V gene has CDR1 ENHRY and CDR2 SYGVKD. J gave up 4 bases and V 0 bases, and 2 bases lay outside the gene matches. CDR3 length: 15 residues. CDR3 region: CAISESGGRYNEQFF. In DNA, the CDR3 is TGTGCCATCAGTGAGTCTGGCGGGAGGTACAATGAGCAGTTCTTC.

This clone showed up just once. The V gene is TRBV11-2, the J gene TRBJ2-2, with 8 bases aligning to TRBD1. The CDR3 runs 15 residues. V dropped 5 bases and J dropped 6; count of bases not matched to a gene: 8. Germline V gene data show CDR1 as SGHAT and CDR2 as FQNNGV. This CDR3 is CASSHRTGRPGELFF. CDR3 sequence (DNA): TGTGCCAGCAGCCACCGGACAGGGAGGCCCGGGGAGCTGTTTTTT.

The chain employs TRBV5-8 and TRBJ2-5, with TRBD2 as a possible D gene (5 bases). The assigned J gene may be wrong: the sequence end matches TRBJ2-7 better. Germline CDR1 is SGHTS and CDR2 is YDEGEE. This CDR3 comprises 16 residues. The CDR3 DNA reads TGTGCCAGCAGCTTGGCCGGGCTAGCCGTTAAGGGCGAGCAGTACTTC. Amino acid sequence: CASSLAGLAVKGEQYF.

This chain joins TRBV7-6 and TRBJ2-7, with 8 positions matching TRBD2. Germline V CDR1 and CDR2: SGHVS, FNYEAQ. V shed 0 bases and J 1 base; nucleotides not matched to a gene: 2. The CDR3 has 15 residues. The CDR3 DNA reads as TGTGCCAGCAGCTTAGCGGCTAGCGGGTCCTACGAGCAGTACTTC. Translated: CASSLAASGSYEQYF.

V gene TRBV27 combines with J gene TRBJ2-5; no clear D. CDR1 and CDR2 (germline): MNHEY, SMNVEV (reference sequence). This CDR3 has 11 amino acids. V was cut by 6 bases and J by 4 bases, with 6 bases left in between. CDR3 protein: CASRRGETQYF. In DNA form, the CDR3 reads TGTGCCAGCAGGAGAGGAGAGACCCAGTACTTC.

The chain employs TRBV27 and TRBJ1-6, with D possibly TRBD1 on 5 matching bases. The CDR3 has 12 amino acids. V was shortened by 6 bases and J by 9 bases, with 9 bases between the two germline ends. CDR1 MNHEY and CDR2 SMNVEV come from the germline V gene (reference sequence). DNA of the CDR3: TGTGCCAGCAGCTCAGGGTTTTCACCCCTCCACTTT. It encodes CASSSGFSPLHF.

The V and J genes are TRBV6-1 and TRBJ2-5, with no clear D. The V end was cut by 5 bases, the J end by 2 bases, with 9 bases between. The CDR3 is made up of 13 amino acids. CDR1 and CDR2 from the germline V gene are MNHNS and SASEGT. The CDR3 coding sequence is TGTGCCAGCAGTATGGTAGAGCAAGAGACCCAGTACTTC. This encodes CASSMVEQETQYF.

This clone was seen more than once but under ten times. This sequence joins TRBV7-9 and TRBJ2-1; a possible D gene is TRBD2 (6 bases). The CDR3 has 14 residues. V lost 1 base and J 6 bases, leaving 10 bases between the germline ends. Germline lookup yields CDR1 SEHNR and CDR2 FQNEAQ (reference sequence). The CDR3 loop reads CASSLDRRGNEQFF. The CDR3 bases are TGTGCCAGCAGCTTAGACCGGCGGGGCAATGAGCAGTTCTTC.

This clone was observed a few times. The V call is TRBV25-1, the J call TRBJ2-5; the D is unclear. The DNA end favors TRBJ2-7, so the J call may be wrong. CDR1 and CDR2 from the germline V gene are MGHDK and SYGVNS. CDR3 length equals 12 residues. The CDR3: CASSGRVYEQYF. In DNA form, the CDR3 reads TGTGCCAGCAGCGGCCGGGTCTACGAGCAGTACTTC.

The chain combines TRBV29-1 with TRBJ1-1, with D possibly being TRBD1 (6 bases). Germline lookup yields CDR1 SQVTM and CDR2 ANQGSEA. CDR3 length equals 14 residues. V gave up 1 base and J gave up 0 bases, with 9 bases separating them. CDR3 bases: TGCAGCGTTGAAGGGGCAGGGGTGAACACTGAAGCTTTCTTT. It encodes CSVEGAGVNTEAFF.

V and J are TRBV27 and TRBJ1-5, with 7 bases aligning to TRBD1. This CDR3 is 15 amino acids long. V lost 8 bases to trimming and J lost 5 bases; unmatched junction nucleotides: 12. The germline CDR1 and CDR2 sequences are MNHEY and SMNVEV (reference sequence). The CDR3 reads CASGGNRGSDQPQHF. CDR3 DNA sequence: TGTGCCAGCGGGGGGAACAGGGGATCGGATCAGCCCCAGCATTTT.

In DNA form, the CDR3 reads TGTGCCAGCAGCTTTTTTAGTCAGGGGGCTAAGACTGAAGCTTTCTTT. This codes for CASSFFSQGAKTEAFF. V gene TRBV7-2 combines with J gene TRBJ1-1; 8 bases are a match to TRBD1. V gave up 3 bases and J gave up 5 bases; unmatched junction bases: 11. The germline gives CDR1 SGHTA, CDR2 FQGNSA. The CDR3 is 16 residues long.

A few counts support this clone. CDR3 protein: CASSQGAWPGTNEKLFF. In DNA form, the CDR3 reads TGCGCCAGCAGCCAAGGAGCATGGCCAGGGACTAATGAAAAACTGTTTTTT. This chain links TRBV4-1 with TRBJ1-4, with a possible D match to TRBD1 (5 bases). The germline V and J ends were trimmed by 1 base and 2 bases, with 14 bases remaining between them. The CDR3 covers 17 residues. The V gene's germline CDR1 is MGHRA and CDR2 YSYEKL.

CDR3 residues: CASSELTVNTEAFF. CDR3 nucleotides: TGTGCCAGCAGTGAATTAACAGTGAACACTGAAGCTTTCTTT. This chain joins TRBV25-1 and TRBJ1-1, with D hard to call. Germline lookup yields CDR1 MGHDK and CDR2 SYGVNS. V was clipped by 1 base and J by 0 bases, with 6 bases between them. This CDR3 comprises 14 residues.

This clone was picked up one time. V usage is TRBV5-4 and J usage is TRBJ2-7; 7 bases match TRBD1. The CDR3 is 12 amino acids. From germline, CDR1 is SGHNT and CDR2 YYREEE (reference sequence). Germline trimming cut 3 bases from V and 6 bases from J; bases unmatched to any gene: 3. The CDR3 DNA sequence: TGTGCCAGCAGCTCGACAGGGCTCGAGCAGTACTTC. This codes for CASSSTGLEQYF.

This clone has only a few counts. The J gene is TRBJ2-5, the V gene TRBV7-2; 7 bases line up with TRBD2. The V and J ends lost 10 bases and 5 bases, in that order; junction bases with no gene match: 13. Germline loops: CDR1 SGHTA, CDR2 FQGNSA. The CDR3 totals 14 residues. CDR3 nucleotide sequence: TGTGCCACCGTTCCGCGGGGAGGGCTGGAGACCCAGTACTTC. Protein: CATVPRGGLETQYF.

This clone was seen only a few times. The V call is TRBV7-2, the J call TRBJ1-1; tentatively, D is TRBD1 (5 bases). Trimming pared 2 bases from V and 11 bases from J, leaving 15 bases between. Per the germline V gene, CDR1 is SGHTA and CDR2 is FQGNSA. CDR3 length: 13 residues. CDR3 nucleotides: TGTGCCAGCAGCTTAAAGGGTTCGGGGGTGGCTTTCTTT. Its translation: CASSLKGSGVAFF.

The genes are TRBV2 and TRBJ2-5, with D maybe TRBD2 (6 bases). The J call may be wrong; the DNA end is better matched by TRBJ2-7. The CDR3 consists of 15 residues. Germline V gene lookup returns CDR1 SNHLY and CDR2 FYNNEI. The CDR3 DNA sequence: TGTGCCAGCAGGAGAGGGACGGGGGTTTCCTACGAGCAGTACTTC. The encoded protein is CASRRGTGVSYEQYF.

This chain joins TRBV9 and TRBJ2-2; 8 bases align to TRBD2. Germline values: CDR1 SGDLS, CDR2 YYNGEE. The CDR3 length is 17 residues. The junction had 10 bases not matched to a gene; V was cut back by 0 bases and J by 6 bases. CDR3 amino acids: CASSVAGGAHGAGELFF. In DNA, the CDR3 is TGTGCCAGCAGCGTAGCGGGGGGGGCCCACGGCGCCGGGGAGCTGTTTTTT.

The rearrangement links TRBV5-6 to TRBJ2-2, with a weak D call TRBD2 (7 bases). This CDR3 is 15 amino acids long. Per the germline V gene, CDR1 is SGHDT and CDR2 is YYEEEE. Trimming left V 4 bases short and J 7 bases short, with 17 bases between. CDR3 residues: CASSAKWGGDGELFF. The DNA for the CDR3 is TGTGCCAGCAGCGCTAAGTGGGGGGGCGACGGGGAGCTGTTTTTT.

J is TRBJ1-4 and V is TRBV2; D is possibly TRBD1 (5 bases). The CDR3 contains 16 residues. With 2 bases removed from V and 7 bases from J, the gap between germline ends came to 17 bases. Looked up from germline, CDR1 is SNHLY and CDR2 is FYNNEI. For the CDR3, the DNA is TGTGCCAGCAGTGAATCATCAGGAGCGGGGGGTGAAAAACTGTTTTTT. Its protein is CASSESSGAGGEKLFF.

The chain recombines TRBV9 with TRBJ1-1; D call uncertain. The ends were cut back, 2 bases at V and 6 bases at J, with 11 bases in the middle. CDR3 length equals 13 residues. Germline lookup yields CDR1 SGDLS and CDR2 YYNGEE. The CDR3 DNA reads as TGTGCCAGCAGCGTTATTGAGCTGTCTGAAGCTTTCTTT. Translating it yields CASSVIELSEAFF.

V usage is TRBV4-2 and J usage is TRBJ1-3; D may be TRBD1 (6 bases). The germline CDR1 and CDR2 sequences are LGHNA and YNFKEQ. The CDR3 length is 16 residues. Deletions cut 0 bases from V and 4 bases from J, with 13 bases between. For the CDR3, the DNA is TGTGCCAGCAGCCAAGAAGGGACCAGGGGCGGAAACACCATATATTTT. Translation: CASSQEGTRGGNTIYF.

V and J are TRBV6-6 and TRBJ2-3; perhaps TRBD1 as D (5 bases). CDR1 MNHNY and CDR2 SVGAGI come from the germline V gene (reference sequence). Between the trimmed V and J ends, which lost 7 bases and 4 bases, there was a span of 18 bases. CDR3 length equals 15 residues. Here the CDR3 reads CASTSTVTLADTQYF. In DNA form, the CDR3 reads TGTGCCAGCACCTCGACAGTAACTCTGGCAGATACGCAGTATTTT.

The V and J genes are TRBV15 and TRBJ2-3, with TRBD2 matching over 11 bases. The CDR3 is 17 residues long. The germline V gene has CDR1 LNHNV and CDR2 YYDKDF (reference sequence). V trimming: 3 bases; J trimming: 3 bases; junction bases outside the gene matches: 8. The CDR3 DNA reads TGTGCCACCAGCAGCCCTATAGCGGGGGGGAGGACAGATACGCAGTATTTT. This gives the protein CATSSPIAGGRTDTQYF.

The gene calls are TRBV13 and TRBJ1-1, with 8 positions matching TRBD1. This CDR3 spans 13 amino acids. Germline loops: CDR1 PRHDT, CDR2 FYEKMQ (reference sequence). The ends lost 5 bases at V and 8 bases at J; junction bases unmatched: 7. The CDR3 DNA reads TGTGCCAGCAGCGGCCCAGGGGGCACCGAAGCTTTCTTT. Encoded protein: CASSGPGGTEAFF.

V is TRBV5-6 and J is TRBJ1-6; TRBD1 agrees at 9 bases. Germline CDR1 reads SGHDT; CDR2 reads YYEEEE. With V trimmed by 2 bases and J by 9 bases, 6 bases remained unmatched. The CDR3 has 15 residues. The CDR3 loop is CASSFLGQGSSPLHF. The CDR3 nucleotides are TGTGCCAGCAGCTTCCTAGGACAGGGGAGTTCACCCCTCCACTTT. Complete variable domain (other parts from reference TRBV5-6 and TRBJ1-6): DAGVTQSPTHLIKTRGQQVTLRCSPKSGHDTVSWYQQALGQGPQFIFQYYEEEERQRGNFPDRFSGHQFPNYSSELNVNALLLGDSALYLCASSFLGQGSSPLHFGNGTRLTVT.

The rearrangement links TRBV9 to TRBJ2-7, with 10 bases fitting TRBD2. This CDR3 is 14 amino acids long. The V segment lost 3 bases and the J segment 7 bases; nucleotides outside the gene matches: 7. Germline CDR1 and CDR2: SGDLS and YYNGEE. This chain's CDR3 is CASSDQAGGREQYF. CDR3 nucleotide sequence: TGTGCCAGCAGCGACCAAGCGGGGGGGCGGGAGCAGTACTTC.

The genes are TRBV4-1 and TRBJ2-7, with 12 bases lining up with TRBD1. From germline, CDR1 is MGHRA and CDR2 YSYEKL. The CDR3 sequence is 15 residues long. Trimming at V came to 1 base and at J to 7 bases, leaving 5 bases not matched to a gene. The CDR3 DNA sequence: TGCGCCAGCAGCCAAGCCGGGACAGGGGGCGTGGAGCAGTACTTC. Amino acid sequence: CASSQAGTGGVEQYF.

The chain has TRBV19 and TRBJ1-1; D perhaps matches TRBD1 (5 bases). The germline gives CDR1 LNHDA, CDR2 SQIVND (reference sequence). This CDR3 is built from 13 residues. V was pared by 3 bases and J by 4 bases, with 9 bases between. The CDR3 is CASSMAGPTEAFF. For the CDR3, the DNA is TGTGCCAGTAGTATGGCGGGGCCCACTGAAGCTTTCTTT.